Included here is one TCR beta chain sequence, with context. Germline values: CDR1 SGHDT, CDR2 YYEEEE. This CDR3 spans 17 amino acids. Trimming took 3 bases from V and 3 from J; bases not matched to a gene: 11. Recruited during active infection, patients (from Seattle) were subsequently followed longitudinally. Authors' processing steps: Quantification of nucleated cells was approximated via reference gene primer amplification. The assay was immunoSEQ multiplex PCR, and TCRdb's table has in-frame clones only and misses some. From that table come the V and J calls and clone size; the DNA was used to work out D and trimming. The repertoire consists of 250,000 to 400,000 clones, with roughly nine tenths occurring once and the leading ten covering less than 3.5%. The data belong to a study of blood T cell repertoires in COVID-19. Overall study: Samples came from the United States, Italy and Spain, spanning acute and convalescent COVID-19.

The sequenced sample was peripheral blood. The receptor was derived from a woman younger than 45 with COVID-19, enrolled during active disease. This chain connects TRBV5-6 to TRBJ2-1; 8 bases fit TRBD2. Here the CDR3 reads CASSSGGRQTLYNEQFF. In nucleotides, the CDR3 is TGTGCCAGCAGCTCGGGGGGGAGACAGACCCTCTACAATGAGCAGTTCTTC.